Given below is one T cell receptor beta chain in context. V dropped 5 bases and J dropped 7 bases, with 9 bases sitting between them. The length of the CDR3 is 12 residues. Germline lookup yields CDR1 KGHSH and CDR2 LQKENI. It was RNA transcripts that yielded the amplified TCR beta CDR3 regions. Carried out on the TCR CDR3, a first-round RT-PCR used the HTBI primer set. TCRdb itself ran the multiplex PCR reads through MiXCR, one entry per CDR3 protein. The sample comprises fewer than 900,000 distinct CDR3 sequences, less than 20% of which are singletons, and over 7.5% rests with the top ten. These data come from a study of T cells in Graves' hyperthyroidism and ophthalmopathy.

Sequenced: blood. The receptor was isolated from a young man with Graves' hyperthyroidism. J is TRBJ1-5 and V is TRBV18; D not resolved. This chain's CDR3 is CASSTFQQPQHF. In nucleotides, the CDR3 is TGTGCCAGCTCAACCTTCCAGCAGCCCCAGCATTTT.